The sequence of this T cell receptor (beta chain) was determined in a study of cytomegalovirus exposure and HLA in healthy donors. 13 Jbeta primers and 60 Vbeta primers were used for the PCR. Sequencing used immunoSEQ multiplex PCR; TCRdb keeps in-frame clones, though not all of them. The data show approximately 170,000 clones, more than 65% seen once. CDR1 and CDR2 from the germline V gene are SGHRS and YFSETQ. This CDR3 is built from 14 residues. Trimming stripped 0 bases from V and 2 bases from J, with 6 bases between. On this clone: In the same sample, other DNA sequences code for this CDR3.

The gene calls are TRBV5-1 and TRBJ2-1, with D tentatively TRBD1 (6 bases). The receptor's source is a man aged 45-60 years in good health and CMV-seropositive. The sequenced sample was PBMCs. The CDR3 protein is CASSLDRAYNEQFF. In DNA, the CDR3 is TGCGCCAGCAGCTTGGACAGGGCCTACAATGAGCAGTTCTTC.